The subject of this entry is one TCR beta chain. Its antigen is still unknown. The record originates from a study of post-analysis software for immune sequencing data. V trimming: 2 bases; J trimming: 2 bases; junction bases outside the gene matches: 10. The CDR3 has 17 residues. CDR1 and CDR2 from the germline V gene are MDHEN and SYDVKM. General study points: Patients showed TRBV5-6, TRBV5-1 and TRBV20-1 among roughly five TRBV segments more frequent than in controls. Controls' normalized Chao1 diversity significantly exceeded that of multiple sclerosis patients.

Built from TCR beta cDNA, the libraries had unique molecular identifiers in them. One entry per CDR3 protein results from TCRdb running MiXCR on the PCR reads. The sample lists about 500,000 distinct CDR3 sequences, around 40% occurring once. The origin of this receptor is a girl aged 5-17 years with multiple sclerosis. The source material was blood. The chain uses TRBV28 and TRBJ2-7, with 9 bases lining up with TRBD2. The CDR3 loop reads CASSLRALAGNTYEQYF. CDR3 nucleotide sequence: TGTGCCAGCAGTTTAAGGGCCCTAGCGGGGAACACCTACGAGCAGTACTTC.